This T cell receptor beta chain appears in the sequencing data of a study of T-cell reconstitution after alpha-beta-depleted transplantation in children. Findings and caveats of the study: The study reportedly traced alpha-beta T cells about two months after transplant to several hundred expanded graft clones.

Unique molecular identifiers tagged the TCRbeta library. Each CDR3 protein gets one entry after TCRdb re-called the PCR reads with MiXCR. The sample lists 500,000 or so distinct CDR3 sequences, about an eighth seen once, with 12% to 15% in the top ten. A remark on this clonotype: Antigen: not known.

This CDR3 region has 19 residues. CDR1 and CDR2 from the germline V gene are DFQATT and SNEGSKA (reference sequence). With V trimmed by 0 bases and J by 4 bases, 13 bases remained unmatched. The rearrangement uses TRBV20-1 and TRBJ2-5, with 14 nucleotides matching TRBD2. This sample comprised PBMCs, mostly from graft donor cells, obtained 180 days after TCRalphabeta/CD19-depleted stem cell transplant. The sequence came from a female patient between 2 and 15 years old who had a stem cell transplant for aplastic anemia, so the T cells may come from the graft donor. The CDR3 reads CSARDPFLTSGRGGETQYF. The CDR3 bases are TGCAGTGCTAGAGATCCCTTCCTGACTAGCGGGAGGGGTGGAGAGACCCAGTACTTC.